The 19 T cell receptor beta chains in this list originate from one sample, sequenced in a study of blood T cell repertoires in COVID-19 (dated by TCRdb to 2020 to 2021). The receptor library was made with the immunoSEQ multiplex PCR assay. TCRdb provides this immuneACCESS table in a form limited to in-frame rearrangements. Some clones are lacking; in checked studies, under half of them reflect an unresolved V gene, and why the rest are absent is not known. The sample profile shows around 49,000 clones; 70% to 80% of them were found once. The top ten clones comprise roughly 6% of the sample. Input material: PBMCs or T cells enriched from blood (not recorded which). These receptors came from a woman in her 50s with acute COVID-19.

The V call is TRBV7-2, the J call TRBJ2-3; TRBD2 matches at 9 bases. V lost 5 bases and J lost 2; bases outside the gene matches: 5. The V gene's germline CDR1 is SGHTA and CDR2 FQGNSA. This CDR3 is 15 amino acids long. CDR3 in amino acids: CASSRGGAYTDTQYF. CDR3 nucleotide sequence: TGTGCCAGCAGCCGCGGGGGGGCTTACACAGATACGCAGTATTTT.

The chain couples TRBV19 to TRBJ2-2; 7 positions match TRBD1. Germline CDR1 LNHDA, CDR2 SQIVND (reference sequence). The CDR3 is made up of 15 amino acids. V was clipped by 8 bases and J by 7 bases; unmatched bases: 13. CDR3 DNA: TGTGCCAGTTCACGGACAGGTGGAACTATCGGGGAGCTGTTTTTT. This codes for CASSRTGGTIGELFF.

The rearrangement links TRBV5-1 to TRBJ2-2; D remains ambiguous. CDR3 length: 14 amino acids. CDR1 and CDR2 from the germline V gene are SGHRS and YFSETQ. V was clipped by 4 bases and J by 6 bases, with 13 bases between them. The DNA of the CDR3 is TGCGCCAGCAGCGTCCACAGTTCTGCCGGGGAGCTGTTTTTT. Protein sequence: CASSVHSSAGELFF.

The chain is built from TRBV5-1 and TRBJ1-2; TRBD1 agrees at 10 bases. Germline V gene sequence: CDR1 SGHRS, CDR2 YFSETQ. V trimming: 0 bases; J trimming: 4 bases; junction bases outside the gene matches: 3. There are 15 residues in the CDR3. The CDR3 sequence is CASSLEGQGTYGYTF. The CDR3 nucleotides read TGCGCCAGCAGCTTGGAGGGACAGGGGACCTATGGCTACACCTTC.

The CDR3 coding sequence is TGTGCCAGCAGCCAGCCGACATTCTCTGGCTACACCTTC. The encoded protein is CASSQPTFSGYTF. The rearrangement uses TRBV4-2 and TRBJ1-2; D gene unclear. The germline CDR1 and CDR2 sequences are LGHNA and YNFKEQ. V lost 3 bases and J 7 bases, leaving 12 bases between the germline ends. The CDR3 contains 13 residues.

This rearrangement joins TRBV5-1 to TRBJ1-2, with D perhaps matching TRBD1 (5 bases). The length of the CDR3 is 14 residues. Trimming left V 2 bases short and J 7 bases short, with 15 bases between. The germline V gene encodes CDR1 SGHRS and CDR2 YFSETQ. The CDR3: CASSLRGSEIGYTF. CDR3 DNA sequence: TGCGCCAGCAGCTTACGGGGGTCCGAGATTGGCTACACCTTC.

The chain has TRBV19 and TRBJ1-5; 8 positions match TRBD1. Germline V CDR1 and CDR2: LNHDA, SQIVND (reference sequence). CDR3 length equals 14 residues. V shed 4 bases, J shed 6 bases, and the junction held 5 bases outside the gene matches. The CDR3 reads CASSTRTGSQPQHF. The DNA of the CDR3 is TGTGCCAGTAGTACCCGGACAGGGAGTCAGCCCCAGCATTTT.

This clone was detected once. The chain is built from TRBV2 and TRBJ1-1; D may be TRBD1 (6 bases). V dropped 11 bases and J dropped 4 bases, with 17 bases sitting between them. The CDR3 runs 13 residues. CDR1 SNHLY and CDR2 FYNNEI come from the germline V gene. The CDR3 is CAGNQGYGTEAFF. The CDR3 DNA sequence: TGTGCCGGCAACCAGGGGTATGGCACTGAAGCTTTCTTT.

Details on this clone: One end of the junction varies from germline; a read error may be responsible. V gene TRBV28 combines with J gene TRBJ2-5, with a possible D match to TRBD2 (5 bases). Germline V lookup: CDR1 MDHEN, CDR2 SYDVKM. The CDR3 spans 15 residues. CDR3 DNA: TGTGCCAGCAACACTCGGGGAGATCGCCAAGCGACCCAGTACTTC. Its protein is CASNTRGDRQATQYF.

The chain uses TRBV28 and TRBJ1-5, with 7 positions matching TRBD1. V dropped 7 bases and J dropped 5; count of bases not matched to a gene: 11. Germline V gene lookup returns CDR1 MDHEN and CDR2 SYDVKM. The CDR3 consists of 15 residues. CDR3 protein: CASTPSTGKHQPQHF. The DNA of the CDR3 is TGTGCCAGCACCCCCTCGACAGGGAAGCATCAGCCCCAGCATTTT.

The chain recombines TRBV3-1 (or the pseudogene TRBV3-2) with TRBJ1-1; D might be TRBD1 (6 bases). The CDR3 is 13 residues long. V was shortened by 0 bases and J by 7 bases, with 9 bases between the two germline ends. Germline CDR1 and CDR2: LGHDT and YNNKEL (reference sequence). The CDR3 is CASSQEGAIEAFF. The CDR3 DNA sequence: TGTGCCAGCAGCCAAGAGGGGGCCATTGAAGCTTTCTTT.

This rearrangement joins TRBV15 to TRBJ1-2; 7 nucleotides line up with TRBD1. Looked up from germline, CDR1 is LNHNV and CDR2 is YYDKDF (reference sequence). The CDR3 runs 15 residues. V trimming: 4 bases; J trimming: 0 bases; junction bases outside the gene matches: 5. CDR3: CATSKIGTANYGYTF. The CDR3 DNA is TGTGCCACCAGCAAAATTGGGACAGCTAACTATGGCTACACCTTC.

The chain is built from TRBV30 and TRBJ1-2, with D possibly matching TRBD1 (5 bases). Trimming shortened V by 2 bases and J by 3 bases, and 10 bases separated the two germline ends. Germline CDR1 GTSNPN, CDR2 SVGIG (reference sequence). The CDR3 is 13 amino acids. CDR3: CAWSPTVDYGYTF. CDR3 DNA: TGTGCCTGGAGTCCGACAGTCGACTATGGCTACACCTTC.

CDR3 sequence: CASSLFQRGKDTQYF. DNA of the CDR3: TGTGCCAGCAGCTTGTTCCAGCGGGGCAAAGATACGCAGTATTTT. V gene TRBV5-6 combines with J gene TRBJ2-3; 7 positions agree with TRBD2. CDR3 length: 15 amino acids. Germline V gene sequence: CDR1 SGHDT, CDR2 YYEEEE. The V and J ends lost 1 base and 5 bases, in that order; junction bases with no gene match: 7.

The chain joins TRBV19 to TRBJ2-2; 9 bases are shared with TRBD1. This CDR3 contains 14 residues. CDR1 is LNHDA, CDR2 SQIVND, per germline (reference sequence). Germline trimming cut 5 bases from V and 10 bases from J; bases unmatched to any gene: 8. The CDR3 coding sequence is TGTGCCAGTAGTGCGTTTACAGGGGGCGAGGAGCTGTTTTTT. As protein: CASSAFTGGEELFF.

This clone has only one observation. In nucleotides, the CDR3 is TGTGCCAGCAGTGAACAGGGGTTAAATTCACCCCTCCACTTT. It translates to CASSEQGLNSPLHF. V usage is TRBV25-1 and J usage is TRBJ1-6, with a possible D match to TRBD1 (6 bases). Trimming shortened V by 2 bases and J by 7 bases, and 9 bases separated the two germline ends. The CDR3 runs to 14 residues. Per germline, CDR1 MGHDK and CDR2 SYGVNS.

V usage is TRBV7-9 and J usage is TRBJ2-2; TRBD1 matches at 8 bases. The germline CDR1 and CDR2 sequences are SEHNR and FQNEAQ (reference sequence). This CDR3 is 16 amino acids long. Unmatched junction bases numbered 3, after V lost 3 bases and J lost 0 bases. Written as DNA, the CDR3 is TGTGCCAGCAGCTTCGGACAGGGACCGAACACCGGGGAGCTGTTTTTT. Protein: CASSFGQGPNTGELFF.

This chain uses TRBV11-2 with TRBJ1-4; weak D call: TRBD1 (5 bases). V was pared by 5 bases and J by 7 bases, with 17 bases between. The germline gives CDR1 SGHAT, CDR2 FQNNGV. The CDR3 spans 15 residues. The CDR3 is CASSTDVGGREKLFF. The CDR3 region has the DNA TGTGCCAGCAGCACGGACGTCGGGGGTCGTGAAAAACTGTTTTTT. Based on the CDR3 plus reference TRBV11-2 and TRBJ1-4, the full variable domain is EAGVAQSPRYKIIEKRQSVAFWCNPISGHATLYWYQQILGQGPKLLIQFQNNGVVDDSQLPKDRFSAERLKGVDSTLKIQPAKLEDSAVYLCASSTDVGGREKLFFGSGTQLSVL.

The chain links TRBV7-9 to TRBJ2-1, with 8 positions matching TRBD2. The CDR3 is 15 residues long. The V and J ends lost 5 bases and 9 bases, in that order; junction bases with no gene match: 12. The V gene's germline CDR1 is SEHNR and CDR2 FQNEAQ (reference sequence). CDR3 DNA: TGTGCCAGCAGCACTAGTAGCGGGACTACCGGTGAGCAGTTCTTC. As protein: CASSTSSGTTGEQFF.